Presented here are 20 T cell receptor beta chains from one specimen sequenced in a study of blood T cell repertoires in COVID-19. Sequenced by immunoSEQ multiplex PCR; TCRdb stores in-frame clones only, minus some. The sample holds approximately 180,000 clones, around 73% seen once. Sequenced input: PBMCs or T cells enriched from blood (not recorded which). These receptors all stem from a woman between 45 and 60 years old who had recovered from COVID-19.

This chain joins TRBV12-3 or TRBV12-4 and TRBJ1-6, with D perhaps TRBD1 (6 bases). V lost 2 bases and J lost 14, with 13 bases in between. The CDR3 is made up of 13 amino acids. CDR3 region: CASSLNRDHSLHF. CDR3 bases: TGTGCCAGCAGTTTAAACAGGGATCACTCCCTCCACTTT.

The CDR3, as DNA: TGCGCCAGCAGCCCGACCCCAGGAGGTCTCGAGCAGTACTTC. It codes for CASSPTPGGLEQYF. The V and J genes are TRBV5-1 and TRBJ2-7, with D possibly matching TRBD2 (5 bases). The CDR3 is 14 residues long. CDR1 is SGHRS, CDR2 YFSETQ, per germline. Trimming took 4 bases from V and 6 from J, leaving 17 bases between them.

This rearrangement joins TRBV6-5 to TRBJ2-7; 9 nucleotides match TRBD1. The ends lost 2 bases at V and 3 bases at J; junction bases unmatched: 5. This CDR3 has 15 residues. CDR1 and CDR2 (germline): MNHEY, SVGAGI. The CDR3 spells CASSYRRTGVYEQYF. CDR3 DNA sequence: TGTGCCAGCAGTTACCGCCGGACAGGGGTCTACGAGCAGTACTTC.

This clone appeared a single time. The rearrangement uses TRBV4-1 and TRBJ1-1, with D possibly being TRBD1 (5 bases). This CDR3 comprises 13 residues. V lost 0 bases and J 10 bases, leaving 12 bases between the germline ends. Germline CDR1 is MGHRA and CDR2 is YSYEKL. CDR3 bases: TGCGCCAGCAGCCAAGAGACAGCTCGGGCAGCTTTCTTT. As protein: CASSQETARAAFF.

The J gene is TRBJ2-5, the V gene TRBV5-1; D uncertain. The CDR3 runs to 14 residues. Germline CDR1 and CDR2: SGHRS and YFSETQ. V was cut by 5 bases and J by 5 bases, with 16 bases left in between. This CDR3 is CASSRSGPPETQYF. The CDR3 nucleotides are TGCGCCAGCAGTCGGAGTGGTCCGCCGGAGACCCAGTACTTC.

V gene TRBV7-7 combines with J gene TRBJ2-6; D gene ambiguous. This CDR3 is built from 15 residues. Germline CDR1 reads SSHAT; CDR2 reads FNYEAQ (reference sequence). V lost 4 bases and J lost 0, with 7 bases in between. The CDR3 DNA reads as TGTGCCAGCAGCTCCGAGGACTCTGGGGCCAACGTCCTGACTTTC. It specifies CASSSEDSGANVLTF. The complete variable domain, with remaining parts taken from reference TRBV7-7 and TRBJ2-6, reads GAGVSQSPRYKVTKRGQDVTLRCDPISSHATLYWYQQALGQGPEFLTYFNYEAQPDKSGLPSDRFSAERPEGSISTLTIQRTEQRDSAMYRCASSSEDSGANVLTFGAGSRLTVL.

The V gene is TRBV9, the J gene TRBJ2-5, with D possibly TRBD1 on 5 matching bases. The germline V gene encodes CDR1 SGDLS and CDR2 YYNGEE. V was pared by 0 bases and J by 2 bases, with 5 bases between. The CDR3 is 13 residues long. The CDR3 sequence is CASSVGQQETQYF. CDR3 DNA: TGTGCCAGCAGCGTAGGACAGCAAGAGACCCAGTACTTC. Variable domain in full (rest from reference TRBV9 and TRBJ2-5): DSGVTQTPKHLITATGQRVTLRCSPRSGDLSVYWYQQSLDQGLQFLIQYYNGEERAKGNILERFSAQQFPDLHSELNLSSLELGDSALYFCASSVGQQETQYFGPGTRLLVL.

In its sample, this clone was seen a few times. V is TRBV7-2 and J is TRBJ2-7; 8 bases fit TRBD2. Germline loops: CDR1 SGHTA, CDR2 FQGNSA. Trimming at V came to 4 bases and at J to 7 bases, leaving 9 bases not matched to a gene. There are 14 residues in the CDR3. CDR3 sequence reads: CASSSGGSSREQYF. In nucleotides, the CDR3 is TGTGCCAGCAGCTCGGGGGGGTCTAGCCGAGAGCAGTACTTC.

V is TRBV6-5 and J is TRBJ2-7, with D possibly TRBD2 on 6 matching bases. V lost 0 bases and J lost 3, with 12 bases in between. This CDR3 is 15 amino acids long. CDR1 is MNHEY, CDR2 SVGAGI, per germline. The CDR3 spells CASSYSPAGNYEQYF. CDR3 in DNA: TGTGCCAGCAGTTACTCGCCCGCGGGGAACTACGAGCAGTACTTC.

On this clone: The identical CDR3 is also encoded by other nucleotide sequences in the sample. The V call is TRBV6-2 or TRBV6-3, the J call TRBJ1-3; D is ambiguous. V was pared by 6 bases and J by 4 bases, with 13 bases between. The length of the CDR3 is 14 residues. Germline lookup yields CDR1 MNHEY and CDR2 SVGEGT. The CDR3 coding sequence is TGTGCCAGCAGCTTCTTATCTTCGGGAAACACCATATATTTT. Its protein is CASSFLSSGNTIYF.

The chain is built from TRBV15 and TRBJ2-7; TRBD1 matches at 7 bases. In germline, CDR1 is LNHNV, CDR2 YYDKDF (reference sequence). The CDR3 sequence is 15 residues long. Trimming cost V 1 base and J 2 bases; bases outside gene matches: 5. The CDR3 bases are TGTGCCACCAGCAGAGGGACAGGCCTACCCTACGAGCAGTACTTC. Protein sequence: CATSRGTGLPYEQYF.

The gene calls are TRBV7-6 and TRBJ1-4; a possible D gene is TRBD1 (5 bases). V was trimmed by 3 bases and J by 7 bases, leaving 18 bases between them. The CDR3 is 16 residues long. Germline V lookup: CDR1 SGHVS, CDR2 FNYEAQ. DNA for the CDR3: TGTGCCAGCAGCTTCGAGTTTGACAGTCACACTGAAAAACTGTTTTTT. Translation: CASSFEFDSHTEKLFF.

The J gene is TRBJ2-7, the V gene TRBV1; no check of the table's D call, TRBD2, against the DNA was made. TRBV1 is a recognized pseudogene. The CDR3 length is 15 residues. CDR3 in DNA: TGCACCAGCAGCCTCCGCGGGAGGCCCTCTCCGGAGCAGTACTTC. Its protein is CTSSLRGRPSPEQYF.

This chain connects TRBV27 to TRBJ1-2; D is ambiguous. Germline CDR1 MNHEY, CDR2 SMNVEV (reference sequence). This CDR3 comprises 13 residues. V was shortened by 5 bases and J by 8 bases, with 15 bases between the two germline ends. The CDR3 sequence: CASSPHLSGGYTF. In DNA form, the CDR3 reads TGTGCCAGCAGTCCCCACCTCTCGGGAGGCTACACCTTC.

The chain has TRBV5-1 and TRBJ2-4; TRBD1 is a possible D gene (5 bases). V lost 3 bases, J lost 0 bases, and 7 bases lay in between. The CDR3 extends over 14 amino acids. CDR1 SGHRS and CDR2 YFSETQ come from the germline V gene. CDR3 region: CASSSDRAKNIQYF. The DNA for the CDR3 is TGCGCCAGCAGCTCTGACAGAGCCAAAAACATTCAGTACTTC.

This chain links TRBV15 with TRBJ1-2; D is perhaps TRBD1 (5 bases). This CDR3 has 14 amino acids. With 1 base removed from V and 2 bases from J, the gap between germline ends came to 8 bases. Germline V gene lookup returns CDR1 LNHNV and CDR2 YYDKDF (reference sequence). The CDR3 sequence: CATSRGQGNYGYTF. For the CDR3, the DNA is TGTGCCACCAGCAGAGGCCAGGGCAACTATGGCTACACCTTC.

V gene TRBV11-1 combines with J gene TRBJ1-1; 7 nucleotides agree with TRBD1. This CDR3 contains 14 residues. CDR1 SGHAT and CDR2 FQDESV come from the germline V gene (reference sequence). The J segment lost 5 bases and the V segment lost 7 bases, leaving 10 bases of the junction unmatched. CDR3 coding DNA: TGTGCCAGCATCAATCTGCCACAGGGGACTGAAGCTTTCTTT. Its translation: CASINLPQGTEAFF.

The chain has TRBV9 and TRBJ2-7, with TRBD2 identical over 8 bases. Per the germline V gene, CDR1 is SGDLS and CDR2 is YYNGEE. Trimming removed 4 bases from V and 7 bases from J; junction bases left unmatched: 13. The CDR3 totals 15 residues. CDR3 amino acids: CASSQAGTRSSEQYF. Here the CDR3 DNA reads TGTGCCAGCAGCCAAGCCGGGACTAGGTCTTCAGAGCAGTACTTC.

The chain joins TRBV11-3 to TRBJ2-1; D unresolved. The CDR3 extends over 15 amino acids. V gave up 1 base and J gave up 4 bases, with 11 bases separating them. The germline CDR1 and CDR2 sequences are SGHNT and YENEEA. The DNA for the CDR3 is TGTGCCAGCAGCTTAGCGCCCGAGAGTTACAATGAGCAGTTCTTC. This translates into CASSLAPESYNEQFF.

The gene calls are TRBV7-2 and TRBJ2-1, with a weak D call TRBD2 (6 bases). The V and J ends lost 5 bases and 1 base respectively, with 12 bases between them. Germline V lookup: CDR1 SGHTA, CDR2 FQGNSA. This CDR3 has 15 residues. The CDR3 reads CASSIPGTSYNEQFF. Written as DNA, the CDR3 is TGTGCCAGCAGCATACCCGGGACTTCCTACAATGAGCAGTTCTTC.